One and the same sample provided the 5 T cell receptor beta chains below, sequenced in a study of blood T cell repertoires in COVID-19. This table comes from immunoSEQ multiplex PCR, and its TCRdb copy is limited to in-frame clones, with some not included. Altogether almost 35,000 clones are present, 80% being singletons, with the ten largest covering roughly 29%. What was sequenced was peripheral blood. These receptor sequences come from a man at least 80 years old with acute or convalescent COVID-19.

The chain couples TRBV30 to TRBJ1-1, with TRBD1 as a possible D gene (6 bases). The germline V gene encodes CDR1 GTSNPN and CDR2 SVGIG (reference sequence). CDR3 length: 12 residues. V was trimmed by 1 base and J by 9 bases, leaving 12 bases between them. The CDR3 spells CAWSATGSQAFF. CDR3 bases: TGTGCCTGGAGTGCGACAGGTTCTCAAGCTTTCTTT.

The chain has TRBV5-1 and TRBJ2-3, with TRBD1 identical over 8 bases. Germline assignment: CDR1 SGHRS and CDR2 YFSETQ. The CDR3 runs 16 residues. The ends lost 2 bases at V and 2 bases at J; junction bases unmatched: 7. DNA for the CDR3: TGCGCCAGCAGCTTCCCTCAGGGGGCGGTCACAGATACGCAGTATTTT. It yields the protein CASSFPQGAVTDTQYF.

V is TRBV5-1 and J is TRBJ2-5; TRBD2 might be the D (5 bases). The CDR3 spans 13 residues. Germline CDR1 and CDR2: SGHRS and YFSETQ. V lost 2 bases, J lost 2 bases, and 7 bases lay in between. The CDR3 spells CASSFSGQETQYF. The CDR3, as DNA: TGCGCCAGCAGCTTTTCGGGACAAGAGACCCAGTACTTC.

The chain links TRBV7-2 to TRBJ2-3, with a weak D call TRBD1 (6 bases). The CDR3 spans 14 residues. Trimming removed 5 bases from V and 5 bases from J, with 14 bases in between. The germline V gene has CDR1 SGHTA and CDR2 FQGNSA. CDR3 sequence: CASSLPGAGDTQYF. The DNA for the CDR3 is TGTGCCAGCAGCCTCCCAGGGGCGGGAGATACGCAGTATTTT. The whole variable domain, remainder taken from reference TRBV7-2 and TRBJ2-3, is GAGVSQSPSNKVTEKGKDVELRCDPISGHTALYWYRQSLGQGLEFLIYFQGNSAPDKSGLPSDRFSAERTGGSVSTLTIQRTQQEDSAVYLCASSLPGAGDTQYFGPGTRLTVL.

This chain uses TRBV6-2 or TRBV6-3 with TRBJ2-3; D is unclear. Germline V gene lookup returns CDR1 MNHEY and CDR2 SVGEGT. V was pared by 0 bases and J by 0 bases, with 7 bases between. The CDR3 has 15 residues. The CDR3 coding sequence is TGTGCCAGCAGTTACTCGACACCTAGCACAGATACGCAGTATTTT. Its protein is CASSYSTPSTDTQYF.